The subject of this entry is one T cell receptor beta chain. The target antigen is unknown. Trimming at V came to 1 base and at J to 6 bases, leaving 2 bases not matched to a gene. CDR3 size: 13 residues. Looked up from germline, CDR1 is SEHNR and CDR2 is FQNEAQ (reference sequence). Generated by immunoSEQ multiplex PCR, the TCRdb table keeps only in-frame clones and is missing some. Among about 110,000 clones listed, around 88% were seen once. Analyses pooled second doses at about 4 or about 12 weeks. The record originates from a study of T cell responses to AZD1222 COVID-19 vaccine. Findings of the study overall: Baseline seropositives among AZD1222 recipients totaled only 5 to 7. Repertoire sampling happened only post peak T cell response.

The gene calls are TRBV7-9 and TRBJ1-2, with 7 nucleotides matching TRBD1. Sequencing was performed on peripheral blood, taken 28 days after the second AZD1222 dose. The receptor comes from an adult who received the AZD1222 COVID-19 vaccine. CDR3 sequence (DNA): TGTGCCAGCAGCTTAGGAGACAGGGATGGCTACACCTTC. Encoded protein: CASSLGDRDGYTF.